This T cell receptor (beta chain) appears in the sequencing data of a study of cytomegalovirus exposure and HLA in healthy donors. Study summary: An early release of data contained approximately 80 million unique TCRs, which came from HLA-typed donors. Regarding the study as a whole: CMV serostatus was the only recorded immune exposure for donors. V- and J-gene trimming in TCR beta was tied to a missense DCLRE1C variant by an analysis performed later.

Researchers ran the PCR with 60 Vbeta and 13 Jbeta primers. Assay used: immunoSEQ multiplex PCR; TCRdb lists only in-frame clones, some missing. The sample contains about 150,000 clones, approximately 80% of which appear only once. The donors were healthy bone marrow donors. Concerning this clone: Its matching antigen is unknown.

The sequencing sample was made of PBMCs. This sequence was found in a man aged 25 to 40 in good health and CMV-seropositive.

CDR3 amino acids: CASAIYPQETQYF. The DNA of the CDR3 is TGTGCCAGCGCCATCTACCCCCAAGAGACCCAGTACTTC. The chain combines TRBV11-2 with TRBJ2-5; D gene uncertain. CDR1 SGHAT and CDR2 FQNNGV come from the germline V gene. The CDR3 totals 13 residues. Trimming took off 8 bases at V and 1 base at J, with 11 bases between the two ends.